This T cell receptor beta chain was retrieved from a study of T cell repertoires in cytomegalovirus infection (dated by TCRdb to between 2019 and 2020). Broadly, across the study: The peptide stimulations were aimed at well-studied HLA-B-restricted epitopes as well as recently identified HLA-C-restricted CMV epitopes, whose presentation resists viral immunomodulation. Because public TCR beta signatures pointed to carriage of CMV infection together with the matching HLA type, the HLA type of each donor mattered for the analysis. What the work shows at the level of the full study, not this receptor alone: The ex vivo response was dominated by HLA-C-restricted CMV-specific TCR beta clonotypes, which also provided the single most frequent clonotype in two of eight donors. Cumulative frequency of public TCR beta family members discriminated carriers of CMV infection plus the relevant HLA type in this cohort and an independent approximately 370-donor cohort.

The sample's treatment or condition label is to be understood as: in vitro stimulation with specific CMV peptide epitopes to enrich CMV-specific T cells. For CDR1 and CDR2, the germline V gene lists MNHEY and SVGAGI. From its cysteine to its phenylalanine, the CDR3 spans 15 amino acids. Only CDR3 DNA remains: 45 bases, in frame from the first base. V lost 8 bases and J lost 1 base, and the count of bases not matched to a germline gene is 11. Sequencer: Illumina HiSeq 1500. TCRdb cleaned the public reads at Q25 with fastp, built clones with MiXCR and kept in-frame beta chains. Duplicate CDR3 protein sequences are folded into a single record with the most common DNA and genes. Across this sample there are 150,000 or so distinct CDR3 sequences, with roughly 32% seen only once. In total, the top ten clones hold 52% of the sample. With respect to this clonotype: Which antigen it targets is not known. One base away there is no much larger clone; base qualities are not given.

The chain uses TRBV6-5 and TRBJ2-7; TRBD1 fits 7 bases in the junction. Specimen: CD8+ T cells from cultured PBMCs, collected from culture after CMV antigen stimulation. The origin of this receptor is a human donor in good health (CMV status not recorded). Some clones in this sample may be carry-over from other donors' samples. The DNA sequence reads TGTGCCAGCCATCGCGAGGCAGGGGGTTCCTACGAGCAGTACTTC. The translation is CASHREAGGSYEQYF.